Each of the 28 T cell receptor beta chains below was sequenced from the same sample in a study of blood T cell repertoires in COVID-19. The table came from immunoSEQ multiplex PCR; TCRdb's copy has only in-frame clones and leaves some out. Seen here are 220,000 or so clones, about 86% observed once, and the top ten hold roughly 14%. Sequenced material: PBMCs or T cells enriched from blood (not recorded which). Receptor source: a woman in her fifties or sixties with acute COVID-19.

The V gene is TRBV9, the J gene TRBJ1-6; D is possibly TRBD1 (5 bases). Per germline, CDR1 SGDLS and CDR2 YYNGEE. Trimming removed 0 bases at V and 10 bases at J, with 11 bases between. This CDR3 comprises 14 residues. CDR3 coding DNA: TGTGCCAGCAGCGTAGGTCAGGGAAGCTCACCCCTCCACTTT. It codes for CASSVGQGSSPLHF.

V gene TRBV4-3 combines with J gene TRBJ2-7, with 13 positions matching TRBD2. The germline CDR1 and CDR2 sequences are LGHNA and YSLEER. The trim removed 4 bases at V and 5 bases at J, leaving 5 bases unmatched. This CDR3 is 15 amino acids long. The CDR3 region is CASSPGLAGTHEQYF. DNA for the CDR3: TGCGCCAGCAGCCCGGGACTAGCGGGAACCCACGAGCAGTACTTC.

CDR3 nucleotides: TGTGCCAGCTCACCACCCCGGGAGGGCAGCTCGGGCAATGAGCAGTTCTTC. Encoded protein: CASSPPREGSSGNEQFF. The rearrangement joins TRBV18 to TRBJ2-1, with 8 bases matching TRBD2. CDR3 length equals 17 residues. The J segment lost 6 bases and the V segment lost 0 bases, leaving 10 bases of the junction unmatched. Germline V gene data show CDR1 as KGHSH and CDR2 as LQKENI.

V is TRBV4-2 and J is TRBJ1-3, with 7 bases fitting TRBD1. V was clipped by 0 bases and J by 8 bases; unmatched bases: 4. The CDR3 has 14 amino acids. The germline gives CDR1 LGHNA, CDR2 YNFKEQ. This CDR3 is CASSQEGTDYTIYF. For the CDR3, the DNA is TGTGCCAGCAGCCAAGAAGGGACAGACTACACCATATATTTT.

This clone was picked up a small number of times. This CDR3 is CASYMDRGLQPQHF. In DNA, the CDR3 is TGTGCCAGCTACATGGACAGGGGGCTTCAGCCCCAGCATTTT. The rearrangement uses TRBV28 and TRBJ1-5; TRBD1 aligns across 11 bases. J gave up 6 bases and V 8 bases, and 6 bases lay outside the gene matches. Germline CDR1 MDHEN, CDR2 SYDVKM. The CDR3 covers 14 residues.

The chain links TRBV11-2 to TRBJ1-6; TRBD1 matches 8 bases. Per germline, CDR1 SGHAT and CDR2 FQNNGV. The CDR3 has 16 residues. The J segment lost 0 bases and the V segment lost 6 bases, leaving 4 bases of the junction unmatched. CDR3 protein: CASSDRGRSYNSPLHF. Here the CDR3 DNA reads TGTGCCAGCAGTGACAGGGGCCGCTCCTATAATTCACCCCTCCACTTT.

The V and J genes are TRBV28 and TRBJ1-2, with 12 bases aligning to TRBD1. Germline V gene data show CDR1 as MDHEN and CDR2 as SYDVKM. J gave up 6 bases and V 11 bases, and 13 bases lay outside the gene matches. The CDR3 consists of 15 residues. The chain's CDR3 is CAGQPTGTGGDGYTF. The CDR3 coding sequence is TGTGCCGGGCAGCCAACCGGGACAGGGGGCGATGGCTACACCTTC.

The rearrangement links TRBV28 to TRBJ1-2; D call uncertain. Germline assignment: CDR1 MDHEN and CDR2 SYDVKM. CDR3 length: 11 amino acids. V was trimmed by 4 bases and J by 6 bases, leaving 6 bases between them. The CDR3 loop reads CASSSGDGYTF. In nucleotides, the CDR3 is TGTGCCAGCAGTTCCGGGGATGGCTACACCTTC.

The V gene is TRBV4-2, the J gene TRBJ2-7, with no clear D. Trimming stripped 1 base from V and 0 bases from J, with 7 bases between. The CDR3 totals 14 residues. Germline assignment: CDR1 LGHNA and CDR2 YNFKEQ. CDR3 amino acids: CASSQAGYSYEQYF. CDR3 DNA sequence: TGTGCCAGCAGCCAAGCAGGTTACTCCTACGAGCAGTACTTC.

The V and J genes are TRBV11-3 and TRBJ2-1; 11 bases align to TRBD1. CDR3 size: 14 residues. The J segment lost 8 bases and the V segment lost 5 bases, leaving 5 bases of the junction unmatched. Germline V gene lookup returns CDR1 SGHNT and CDR2 YENEEA. The CDR3 reads CASSARTGGDEQFF. CDR3 in DNA: TGTGCCAGCAGCGCCCGGACAGGGGGCGATGAGCAGTTCTTC.

Only one count was recorded for this clone. CDR3 amino acids: CASSLQDRVSGNTIYF. DNA for the CDR3: TGTGCCAGCTCACTACAGGACAGGGTCTCTGGAAACACCATATATTTT. The rearrangement joins TRBV18 to TRBJ1-3; 8 bases agree with TRBD1. The CDR3 runs 16 residues. The germline V gene encodes CDR1 KGHSH and CDR2 LQKENI. V was clipped by 4 bases and J by 0 bases; unmatched bases: 5. Filled out from reference TRBV18 and TRBJ1-3, the complete variable domain reads NAGVMQNPRHLVRRRGQEARLRCSPMKGHSHVYWYRQLPEEGLKFMVYLQKENIIDESGMPKERFSAEFPKEGPSILRIQQVVRGDSAAYFCASSLQDRVSGNTIYFGEGSWLTVV.

The CDR3 DNA follows: TGTGCCACCAGTGGCAGAGGGAACTACGAGCAGTACTTC. Translated: CATSGRGNYEQYF. The rearrangement links TRBV24-1 to TRBJ2-7, with a tentative D call TRBD2 (5 bases). Trimming took 5 bases from V and 3 from J, leaving 10 bases between them. The CDR3 sequence is 13 residues long. The germline V gene encodes CDR1 KGHDR and CDR2 SFDVKD.

The gene calls are TRBV7-2 and TRBJ2-3; 8 bases map to TRBD2. This CDR3 is 15 amino acids long. Germline assignment: CDR1 SGHTA and CDR2 FQGNSA. The J segment lost 6 bases and the V segment lost 1 base, leaving 6 bases of the junction unmatched. CDR3 bases: TGTGCCAGCAGCTTAGAAACGGGAGGGCGGGATACGCAGTATTTT. This codes for CASSLETGGRDTQYF.

The rearrangement uses TRBV27 and TRBJ2-1; perhaps TRBD2 as D (5 bases). The CDR3 extends over 15 amino acids. V was cut by 2 bases and J by 4 bases, with 12 bases left in between. Germline assignment: CDR1 MNHEY and CDR2 SMNVEV (reference sequence). The CDR3 DNA follows: TGTGCCAGCAGTTTAGCCAGCGGTTTATACAATGAGCAGTTCTTC. Its translation is CASSLASGLYNEQFF.

CDR3 amino acids: CATSDLPGGEQYF. As DNA, the CDR3 is TGTGCCACCAGTGATCTACCAGGGGGCGAGCAGTACTTC. The chain is built from TRBV24-1 and TRBJ2-7; 7 nucleotides align to TRBD1. V dropped 3 bases and J dropped 6; count of bases not matched to a gene: 4. The length of the CDR3 is 13 residues. Germline V lookup: CDR1 KGHDR, CDR2 SFDVKD.

The chain combines TRBV10-3 with TRBJ2-7; 8 positions agree with TRBD1. The V gene's germline CDR1 is ENHRY and CDR2 SYGVKD. After removal of 2 bases from V and 4 bases from J, the junction contained 13 bases not matched to a gene. This CDR3 spans 17 amino acids. The CDR3 sequence is CAISELPGQVFSYEQYF. CDR3 DNA: TGTGCCATCAGTGAGCTGCCGGGACAGGTATTCTCTTACGAGCAGTACTTC.

This clone was seen a handful of times. V usage is TRBV4-2 and J usage is TRBJ2-3; 14 nucleotides match TRBD2. This CDR3 spans 15 amino acids. The germline gives CDR1 LGHNA, CDR2 YNFKEQ. V trimming: 4 bases; J trimming: 4 bases; junction bases outside the gene matches: 1. CDR3 sequence reads: CASSRLAGGPDTQYF. The CDR3 DNA reads TGTGCCAGCAGCCGACTAGCGGGAGGGCCAGATACGCAGTATTTT.

This clone was observed once. The chain is built from TRBV18 and TRBJ2-1; 9 nucleotides align to TRBD1. The CDR3 is 15 residues long. V dropped 5 bases and J dropped 7; count of bases not matched to a gene: 9. The germline V gene encodes CDR1 KGHSH and CDR2 LQKENI. CDR3 in DNA: TGTGCCAGCTCAACTCCGGGACAGGGTATGAATGAGCAGTTCTTC. Amino acid sequence: CASSTPGQGMNEQFF.

The chain is built from TRBV28 and TRBJ1-6; 9 nucleotides match TRBD1. Germline CDR1 and CDR2: MDHEN and SYDVKM. Trimming took 7 bases from V and 6 from J; bases not matched to a gene: 10. The CDR3 is 16 residues long. This CDR3 is CASKMSRGQGNSPLHF. CDR3 in DNA: TGTGCCAGCAAGATGTCCAGGGGACAGGGTAATTCACCCCTCCACTTT.

The chain carries TRBV4-1 and TRBJ1-2; D possibly corresponds to TRBD1 (5 bases). Germline V gene data show CDR1 as MGHRA and CDR2 as YSYEKL. This CDR3 has 14 residues. With 5 bases removed from V and 4 bases from J, the gap between germline ends came to 14 bases. CDR3: CASSGRAVRYGYTF. DNA of the CDR3: TGCGCCAGCAGCGGCAGGGCAGTTCGCTATGGCTACACCTTC.

This clone was recorded once. The rearrangement links TRBV7-2 to TRBJ2-7; D ambiguous. The CDR3 length is 14 residues. With 5 bases removed from V and 0 bases from J, the gap between germline ends came to 11 bases. Germline CDR1 and CDR2: SGHTA and FQGNSA. In DNA form, the CDR3 reads TGTGCCAGCAGCCCCCGGGTCGGCTCCTACGAGCAGTACTTC. It specifies CASSPRVGSYEQYF. The whole variable domain, remainder taken from reference TRBV7-2 and TRBJ2-7, is GAGVSQSPSNKVTEKGKDVELRCDPISGHTALYWYRQSLGQGLEFLIYFQGNSAPDKSGLPSDRFSAERTGGSVSTLTIQRTQQEDSAVYLCASSPRVGSYEQYFGPGTRLTVT.

The chain employs TRBV11-1 and TRBJ1-6; a weak D match, TRBD1 (5 bases). The CDR3 runs 12 residues. The germline V and J ends were trimmed by 4 bases and 9 bases, with 7 bases remaining between them. Germline CDR1 and CDR2: SGHAT and FQDESV (reference sequence). The CDR3 DNA reads as TGTGCCAGCAGCTCAGGGATTTCACCCCTCCACTTT. This codes for CASSSGISPLHF.

The CDR3 is CASSLTRDRVNTEAFF. The CDR3 region has the DNA TGTGCCAGCAGCTTGACCCGGGACAGGGTGAACACTGAAGCTTTCTTT. The chain couples TRBV5-6 to TRBJ1-1, with 9 bases lining up with TRBD1. This CDR3 has 16 residues. V was pared by 1 base and J by 0 bases, with 4 bases of the junction left unmatched. The germline gives CDR1 SGHDT, CDR2 YYEEEE.

This chain joins TRBV4-1 and TRBJ2-7, with D possibly being TRBD2 (5 bases). The CDR3 covers 13 residues. CDR1 and CDR2 (germline): MGHRA, YSYEKL. V lost 5 bases to trimming and J lost 0 bases, with 8 bases between them. The CDR3 protein is CASSSGFSYEQYF. DNA for the CDR3: TGCGCCAGCAGCTCGGGATTCTCCTACGAGCAGTACTTC.

The V and J genes are TRBV4-2 and TRBJ1-5; 10 bases line up with TRBD1. Germline V CDR1 and CDR2: LGHNA, YNFKEQ. CDR3 length: 20 amino acids. V was clipped by 0 bases and J by 2 bases; unmatched bases: 13. The CDR3: CASSQDYFFGQGVGNQPQHF. The CDR3, as DNA: TGTGCCAGCAGCCAAGATTATTTTTTCGGACAGGGGGTCGGCAATCAGCCCCAGCATTTT.

The gene calls are TRBV6-5 and TRBJ2-7, with D maybe TRBD2 (5 bases). Per the germline V gene, CDR1 is MNHEY and CDR2 is SVGAGI. V lost 7 bases, J lost 2 bases, and 15 bases lay in between. The CDR3 has 14 residues. CDR3 sequence: CASTAVHGAYEQYF. DNA for the CDR3: TGTGCCAGCACCGCCGTACACGGGGCCTACGAGCAGTACTTC.

This clone has at least ten counts. The chain links TRBV30 to TRBJ2-7; possibly TRBD2 for D (6 bases). The CDR3 runs 15 residues. The V end lost 8 bases, the J end lost 4 bases, and 24 bases lay between the germline ends. Germline lookup yields CDR1 GTSNPN and CDR2 SVGIG (reference sequence). Here the CDR3 reads CARAGGDGHGYEQYF. The CDR3 DNA reads TGTGCCCGGGCCGGGGGAGACGGGCACGGGTACGAGCAGTACTTC.

The chain uses TRBV27 and TRBJ2-3; tentatively, D is TRBD2 (5 bases). Germline CDR1 MNHEY, CDR2 SMNVEV (reference sequence). Trimming removed 3 bases from V and 2 bases from J, with 9 bases in between. The CDR3 spans 14 residues. CDR3 bases: TGTGCCAGCAGTTTTTCCGGACTCACAGATACGCAGTATTTT. Its translation is CASSFSGLTDTQYF.